Reported below is one TCR beta chain. What it binds is unknown. The CDR3 has 14 amino acids. V lost 6 bases, J lost 5 bases, and 9 bases stayed unmatched. Germline V gene sequence: CDR1 SGHRS, CDR2 YFSETQ. An approximately 200 ng quantity of DNA, tens of thousands of T cell genomes, went into the sorted-subset replicate PCRs. Sequenced by immunoSEQ multiplex PCR; TCRdb stores in-frame clones only, minus some. The sample records some 1,100,000 clones, approximately 80% being singletons. This record comes from a study of shared clonotypes between healthy human individuals. Study background: Each donor's CD4 naive and CD4 memory cells filled three plates apiece, CD8 naive two, and CD8 memory one. Whole-study results and caveats: Clonotypes shared by all four sorted-subset donors had higher generation probabilities than non-shared clonotypes. It was anticipated that sequencing depth would influence how many clonotypes donors shared.

This TCR was sampled from a man between 18 and 35 years old in good health. Some clones in this sample may be carry-over from other donors' samples. The specimen sequenced was memory CD4+ T cells from PBMCs. Subset of the sample: CD45RA-negative fraction. V gene TRBV5-1 combines with J gene TRBJ2-5, with TRBD2 matching 8 bases. CDR3 sequence (DNA): TGCGCCAGCAAGTTGACGGGAGGGCCGGAGACCCAGTACTTC. Its protein product is CASKLTGGPETQYF. The entire variable domain, with the rest obtained from reference TRBV5-1 and TRBJ2-5, is as follows: KAGVTQTPRYLIKTRGQQVTLSCSPISGHRSVSWYQQTPGQGLQFLFEYFSETQRNKGNFPGRFSGRQFSNSRSEMNVSTLELGDSALYLCASKLTGGPETQYFGPGTRLLVL.